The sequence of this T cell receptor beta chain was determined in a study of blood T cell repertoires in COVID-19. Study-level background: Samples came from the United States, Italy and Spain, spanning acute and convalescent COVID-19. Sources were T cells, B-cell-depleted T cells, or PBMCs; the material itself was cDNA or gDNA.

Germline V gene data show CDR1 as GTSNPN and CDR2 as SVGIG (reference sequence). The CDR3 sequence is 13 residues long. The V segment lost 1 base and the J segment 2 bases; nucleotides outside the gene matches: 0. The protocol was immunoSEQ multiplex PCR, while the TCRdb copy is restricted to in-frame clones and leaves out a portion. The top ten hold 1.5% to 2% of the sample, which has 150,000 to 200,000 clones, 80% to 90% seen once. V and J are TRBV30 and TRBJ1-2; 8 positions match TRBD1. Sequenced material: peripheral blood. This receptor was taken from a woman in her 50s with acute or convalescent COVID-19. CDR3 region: CAWSGQGNYGYTF. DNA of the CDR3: TGTGCCTGGAGTGGACAGGGGAACTATGGCTACACCTTC.